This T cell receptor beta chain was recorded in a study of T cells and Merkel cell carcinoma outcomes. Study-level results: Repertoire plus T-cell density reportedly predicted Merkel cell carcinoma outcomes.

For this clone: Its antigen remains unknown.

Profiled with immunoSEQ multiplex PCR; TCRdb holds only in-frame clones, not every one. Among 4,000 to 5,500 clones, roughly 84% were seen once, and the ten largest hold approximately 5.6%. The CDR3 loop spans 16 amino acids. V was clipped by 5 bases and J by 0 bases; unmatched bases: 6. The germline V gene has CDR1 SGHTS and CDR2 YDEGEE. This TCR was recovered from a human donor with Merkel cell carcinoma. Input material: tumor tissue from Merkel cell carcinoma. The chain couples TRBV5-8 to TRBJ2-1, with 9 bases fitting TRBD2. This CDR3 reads CASRISGGPSYNEQFF. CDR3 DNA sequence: TGTGCCAGCAGGATTAGCGGGGGACCCTCCTACAATGAGCAGTTCTTC.